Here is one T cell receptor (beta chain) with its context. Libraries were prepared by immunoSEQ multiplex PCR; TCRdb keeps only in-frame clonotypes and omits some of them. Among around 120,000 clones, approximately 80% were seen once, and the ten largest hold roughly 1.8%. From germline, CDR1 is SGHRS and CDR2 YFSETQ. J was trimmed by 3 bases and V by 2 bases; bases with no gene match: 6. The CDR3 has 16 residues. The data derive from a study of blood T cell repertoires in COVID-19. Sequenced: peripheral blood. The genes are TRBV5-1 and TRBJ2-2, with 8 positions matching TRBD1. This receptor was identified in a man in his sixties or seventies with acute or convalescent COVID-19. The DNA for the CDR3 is TGCGCCAGCAGCTTAGAACCGGGACAGGACACCGGGGAGCTGTTTTTT. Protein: CASSLEPGQDTGELFF.